The rows below give T cell receptor beta chains drawn from one sample of a study of OX40 agonist ivuxolimab in advanced cancers. TCRdb keeps only in-frame clones here, not all; method: immunoSEQ multiplex PCR. This table has about 81,000 clones, about 85% appearing once. Sequencing was performed on CD4+ or CD8+ T cells sorted from blood, taken in a trial of the OX40 agonist ivuxolimab. Every receptor here comes from an adult with an advanced solid tumor such as melanoma, head and neck, liver or kidney cancer. Each CDR3 is given with its conserved first and last residue. Fields, in order: D gene, clone size, V gene, J gene, CDR3 protein, CDR3 DNA. The D gene is left open where the match is weak. The size of a clone is reported for some rows only, either as once, few or many, or as a class for expanded clones.

>TRBD2|few|TRBV14|TRBJ2-1
CASSQDISGRANGVFF
TGTGCCAGCAGCCAAGATATCAGCGGGAGGGCCAACGGCGTGTTCTTC
>-|-|TRBV7-3|TRBJ2-3
CASSLNVADTQYF
TGTGCCAGCAGCTTAAACGTGGCAGATACGCAGTATTTT
>TRBD2|-|TRBV27|TRBJ2-2
CASTKQASGGATGELFF
TGTGCCAGCACCAAACAGGCTAGCGGGGGGGCTACCGGGGAGCTGTTTTTT
>TRBD1|once|TRBV5-1|TRBJ1-4
CASSLGQGNEKLFF
TGCGCCAGCAGCTTGGGACAGGGAAATGAAAAACTGTTTTTT
>-|-|TRBV10-3|TRBJ1-6
CAMRDMPNSPLHF
TGTGCCATGCGGGACATGCCTAATTCACCCCTCCACTTT
>-|-|TRBV5-8|TRBJ2-3
CASSLRPDTQYF
TGTGCCAGCAGCTTAAGACCAGATACGCAGTATTTT
>TRBD2|-|TRBV5-1|TRBJ2-7
CASSLASGSYEQYF
TGCGCCAGCAGCTTGGCTAGCGGGAGCTACGAGCAGTACTTC
>-|-|TRBV28|TRBJ2-5
CASSFQGGGQGETQYF
TGTGCCAGCAGTTTTCAGGGTGGGGGTCAGGGGGAGACCCAGTACTTC
>TRBD2|-|TRBV7-3|TRBJ2-5
CASSLIGSSGAEDPLRETQYF
TGTGCCAGCAGCTTAATAGGATCTAGCGGAGCCGAGGACCCCCTGCGGGAGACCCAGTACTTC
>-|-|TRBV7-8|TRBJ1-5
CASSAGAGPGNQPQHF
TGTGCCAGCAGTGCGGGCGCAGGACCCGGCAATCAGCCCCAGCATTTT
>TRBD2|-|TRBV28|TRBJ2-5
CASSRRLAGAETQYF
TGTGCCAGCAGCCGCCGACTAGCGGGAGCAGAGACCCAGTACTTC
>TRBD1|-|TRBV11-2|TRBJ1-6
CASSSLDRGYVEF
TGTGCCAGCAGCTCCCTCGACAGGGGATATGTGGAATTT
>-|-|TRBV23-1|TRBJ1-5
CASTHWTVNSNQPQHF
TGCGCCAGCACCCACTGGACAGTCAATAGCAATCAGCCCCAGCATTTT
>TRBD1|-|TRBV7-2|TRBJ2-7
CASSLGQGVTRERGEQYF
TGTGCCAGCAGCTTAGGGCAGGGGGTTACGAGAGAACGGGGCGAGCAGTACTTC
>TRBD1|-|TRBV7-2|TRBJ2-1
CASSFGTGGNEQFF
TGTGCCAGCAGCTTTGGGACAGGGGGTAATGAGCAGTTCTTC
>-|-|TRBV4-3|TRBJ2-1
CASSQDVNTGSNEQFF
TGCGCCAGCAGCCAAGATGTGAATACAGGGAGCAATGAGCAGTTCTTC
>-|-|TRBV2|TRBJ1-5
CASKREGSGQPQHF
TGTGCCAGCAAGCGGGAGGGGTCCGGTCAGCCCCAGCATTTT
>-|-|TRBV10-1|TRBJ2-1
CASRGRGRYNEQFF
TGCGCCAGCAGGGGAAGGGGTCGGTACAATGAGCAGTTCTTC
>TRBD1|-|TRBV11-2|TRBJ1-1
CASSLLLGRGEDTEAFF
TGTGCCAGCAGCTTACTCTTGGGCAGGGGGGAGGACACTGAAGCTTTCTTT
>-|-|TRBV11-1|TRBJ1-2
CASSLSGRDYGYTF
TGTGCCAGCAGCTTATCGGGGCGTGACTATGGCTACACCTTC